The present entry profiles one T cell receptor gamma chain with its context. Its antigen is unknown. The sample holds other DNA sequences that translate to the same CDR3. This entry belongs to a study of Vδ1+ human thymocytes. Notes on the study in general: Thymic delta-chain repertoires held approximately 20% Vdelta2 sequences and few Vdelta3, despite high sort purity. Thymic TRG and TRD repertoires appeared highly polyclonal.

Germline values: CDR1 EGSTGY, CDR2 YDSYTSSV. CDR3 size: 14 residues. The ends lost 1 base at V and 0 bases at J; junction bases unmatched: 3. Extracted RNA was reverse transcribed into cDNA. CDR3 amplicons came from multiplex PCR with pooled V-gene forward and constant-region reverse primers. TCRdb fed the multiplex PCR reads to CATT. There are 20,000 to 25,000 gamma-chain clones in the sample; roughly 13% occur only once, and 1.5% to 2% lies in the top ten. This clonotype originated in a child under three years old who had congenital heart surgery. The chain joins TRGV4 to TRGJ1 or TRGJ2. The sample taken for sequencing was Vdelta1+ gamma-delta thymocytes from the thymus. Documented subset: FACS-sorted CD3+ TCRalphabeta- TCRVdelta1+ TCRVdelta2- thymocytes. CDR3 DNA: TGTGCCACCTGGGATGGAAAGAATTATTATAAGAAACTCTTT. Encoded protein: CATWDGKNYYKKLF.